These 32 T cell receptor beta chains were sequenced from one sample in a study of cytomegalovirus exposure and HLA in healthy donors. The PCR contained 60 Vbeta and 13 Jbeta primers. Clones were read by immunoSEQ multiplex PCR, and TCRdb kept only the in-frame ones, dropping some. The table shows approximately 89,000 clones, with roughly 85% occurring only once. The sequencing sample was made of PBMCs. All receptors come from a man aged 35 to 55 in good health and CMV-seropositive.

This clone turned up a few times. The chain uses TRBV5-4 and TRBJ2-7; 14 bases fit TRBD2. The CDR3 contains 16 residues. V shed 5 bases, J shed 4 bases, and the junction held 8 bases outside the gene matches. Germline-derived CDR1 and CDR2 are SGHNT and YYREEE (reference sequence). CDR3 DNA sequence: TGTGCCAGCAGTCAAACCGGGACTAGCGGGAGTTACGAGCAGTACTTC. It codes for CASSQTGTSGSYEQYF. Together with reference TRBV5-4 and TRBJ2-7, the CDR3 gives the full variable domain: ETGVTQSPTHLIKTRGQQVTLRCSSQSGHNTVSWYQQALGQGPQFIFQYYREEENGRGNFPPRFSGLQFPNYSSELNVNALELDDSALYLCASSQTGTSGSYEQYFGPGTRLTVT.

This chain connects TRBV7-8 to TRBJ1-5, with D possibly TRBD1 on 6 matching bases. The CDR3 extends over 15 amino acids. V was shortened by 1 base and J by 7 bases, with 14 bases between the two germline ends. In germline, CDR1 is SGHVS, CDR2 FQNEAQ. The CDR3 loop is CASSLEGQGQQPQHF. Here the CDR3 DNA reads TGTGCCAGCAGCTTAGAGGGTCAGGGGCAACAGCCCCAGCATTTT. Full variable domain (remainder filled in from reference TRBV7-8 and TRBJ1-5): GAGVSQSPRYKVAKRGQDVALRCDPISGHVSLFWYQQALGQGPEFLTYFQNEAQLDKSGLPSDRFFAERPEGSVSTLKIQRTQQEDSAVYLCASSLEGQGQQPQHFGDGTRLSIL.

This chain connects TRBV5-1 to TRBJ1-2; no firm D call. V was trimmed by 3 bases and J by 2 bases, leaving 17 bases between them. Germline V lookup: CDR1 SGHRS, CDR2 YFSETQ. The CDR3 is 16 residues long. CDR3 residues: CASSSFNRPGNYGYTF. The DNA of the CDR3 is TGCGCCAGCAGCTCCTTTAATCGACCGGGGAACTATGGCTACACCTTC. Together with reference TRBV5-1 and TRBJ1-2, the CDR3 gives the full variable domain: KAGVTQTPRYLIKTRGQQVTLSCSPISGHRSVSWYQQTPGQGLQFLFEYFSETQRNKGNFPGRFSGRQFSNSRSEMNVSTLELGDSALYLCASSSFNRPGNYGYTFGSGTRLTVV.

V gene TRBV19 combines with J gene TRBJ2-2; D is perhaps TRBD2 (7 bases). CDR3 length equals 17 residues. The germline gives CDR1 LNHDA, CDR2 SQIVND (reference sequence). V lost 7 bases and J lost 2, with 20 bases in between. The CDR3 spells CASTKGLGGGNTGELFF. In DNA form, the CDR3 reads TGTGCCAGTACCAAGGGGTTGGGAGGGGGTAACACCGGGGAGCTGTTTTTT.

The V call is TRBV15, the J call TRBJ1-2; D possibly corresponds to TRBD1 (5 bases). This CDR3 has 14 residues. V gave up 6 bases and J gave up 0 bases, with 11 bases separating them. Germline CDR1 LNHNV, CDR2 YYDKDF (reference sequence). The chain's CDR3 is CATSRPTANYGYTF. Written as DNA, the CDR3 is TGTGCCACCAGTAGGCCGACAGCTAACTATGGCTACACCTTC.

The chain couples TRBV7-3 to TRBJ2-2; D perhaps matches TRBD1 (6 bases). Germline values: CDR1 SGHTA, CDR2 FQGTGA. Trimming took 2 bases from V and 6 from J, leaving 10 bases between them. The CDR3 length is 14 residues. CDR3 coding DNA: TGTGCCAGCAGCTTAGACAGGTCGGCCGGGGAGCTGTTTTTT. Translating it yields CASSLDRSAGELFF. The variable domain in full, with the rest retrieved from reference TRBV7-3 and TRBJ2-2, is GAGVSQTPSNKVTEKGKYVELRCDPISGHTALYWYRQSLGQGPEFLIYFQGTGAADDSGLPNDRFFAVRPEGSVSTLKIQRTERGDSAVYLCASSLDRSAGELFFGEGSRLTVL.

The chain uses TRBV7-9 and TRBJ2-2; no clear D gene. The CDR3 spans 11 residues. The ends were cut back, 4 bases at V and 9 bases at J, with 6 bases in the middle. Looked up from germline, CDR1 is SEHNR and CDR2 is FQNEAQ (reference sequence). The CDR3 region has the DNA TGTGCCAGCAGCTCCGCGAGGGAGCTGTTTTTT. This sequence encodes CASSSARELFF.

This chain connects TRBV28 to TRBJ1-5; TRBD1 agrees at 7 bases. The CDR3 is 16 residues long. With V trimmed by 8 bases and J by 3 bases, 13 bases remained unmatched. Per the germline V gene, CDR1 is MDHEN and CDR2 is SYDVKM. CDR3 residues: CASDRAGGRINQPQHF. The CDR3 DNA sequence: TGTGCCAGCGACCGGGCAGGGGGACGGATCAATCAGCCCCAGCATTTT.

The gene calls are TRBV28 and TRBJ1-4; D perhaps matches TRBD1 (5 bases). Germline V gives CDR1 MDHEN, CDR2 SYDVKM. The V and J ends lost 8 bases and 4 bases respectively, with 8 bases between them. The CDR3 totals 12 residues. The CDR3 nucleotides are TGTGCCAGCGGGGGGGTTAATGAAAAACTGTTTTTT. The encoded protein is CASGGVNEKLFF.

The V gene is TRBV7-3, the J gene TRBJ2-3, with 9 bases that match TRBD2. CDR3 size: 14 residues. The V and J ends lost 3 bases and 3 bases, in that order; junction bases with no gene match: 1. The germline gives CDR1 SGHTA, CDR2 FQGTGA. CDR3 loop: CASSFSGRTDTQYF. As DNA, the CDR3 is TGTGCCAGCAGCTTTAGCGGGAGAACAGATACGCAGTATTTT. Full variable domain (rest looked up from reference TRBV7-3 and TRBJ2-3): GAGVSQTPSNKVTEKGKYVELRCDPISGHTALYWYRQSLGQGPEFLIYFQGTGAADDSGLPNDRFFAVRPEGSVSTLKIQRTERGDSAVYLCASSFSGRTDTQYFGPGTRLTVL.

The V call is TRBV28, the J call TRBJ1-2, with D possibly being TRBD1 (6 bases). The germline gives CDR1 MDHEN, CDR2 SYDVKM. CDR3 size: 13 residues. The germline V and J ends were trimmed by 3 bases and 8 bases, with 13 bases remaining between them. The CDR3 region is CASSLVGARGYTF. The CDR3, as DNA: TGTGCCAGCAGTTTGGTGGGGGCGCGGGGCTACACCTTC.

The count of this clone is one. V gene TRBV9 combines with J gene TRBJ1-2; 12 positions agree with TRBD1. This CDR3 is built from 16 residues. Losses at the gene ends were 3 bases for V and 4 bases for J; bases not matched to a gene: 7. Looked up from germline, CDR1 is SGDLS and CDR2 is YYNGEE. CDR3 residues: CASSEGTGGLVYGYTF. The CDR3 nucleotides are TGTGCCAGCAGCGAGGGGACAGGGGGCTTGGTCTATGGCTACACCTTC. The whole variable domain, filled in from reference TRBV9 and TRBJ1-2, reads DSGVTQTPKHLITATGQRVTLRCSPRSGDLSVYWYQQSLDQGLQFLIQYYNGEERAKGNILERFSAQQFPDLHSELNLSSLELGDSALYFCASSEGTGGLVYGYTFGSGTRLTVV.

The rearrangement links TRBV11-2 to TRBJ2-3; 7 bases are a match to TRBD1. The CDR3 is 15 amino acids. Germline CDR1 reads SGHAT; CDR2 reads FQNNGV. Germline trimming cut 4 bases from V and 1 base from J; bases unmatched to any gene: 5. This CDR3 reads CASSSDRAGTDTQYF. In DNA, the CDR3 is TGTGCCAGCAGCTCCGACAGGGCGGGCACAGATACGCAGTATTTT.

The chain has TRBV6-6 and TRBJ2-5; D gene uncertain. The end of the DNA fits TRBJ2-7 better, so the J call may be wrong. Germline loops: CDR1 MNHNY, CDR2 SVGAGI (reference sequence). CDR3 length: 13 residues. The CDR3, as DNA: TGTGCCAGCAGTTACGCCGATTACTACGAGCAGTACTTC. Its protein product is CASSYADYYEQYF.

This clone has just a few counts. This chain links TRBV9 with TRBJ2-7; 8 bases are shared with TRBD2. CDR3 length equals 14 residues. Unmatched junction bases numbered 13, after V lost 7 bases and J lost 7 bases. CDR1 SGDLS and CDR2 YYNGEE come from the germline V gene. The DNA for the CDR3 is TGTGCCAGCTCTGTTCTCCTAGCGGGTGGGGAGCAGTACTTC. It yields the protein CASSVLLAGGEQYF.

Notes on this clone: Other DNA variants within this sample encode the same CDR3. This chain connects TRBV19 to TRBJ1-6; TRBD1 aligns across 9 bases. CDR1 and CDR2 (germline): LNHDA, SQIVND (reference sequence). CDR3 length equals 15 residues. The J segment lost 6 bases and the V segment lost 6 bases, leaving 6 bases of the junction unmatched. The chain's CDR3 is CASSLRGQGNSPLHF. CDR3 DNA: TGTGCCAGTAGCCTGCGGGGACAGGGTAATTCACCCCTCCACTTT.

This clone showed up just a few times. This may arise from a read error, as a much more abundant clone is one base away. The same CDR3 arises from other DNA sequences in this sample as well. J is TRBJ1-4 and V is TRBV4-1, with D hard to call. Trimming removed 2 bases at V and 0 bases at J, with 10 bases between. The CDR3 loop spans 16 amino acids. Germline-derived CDR1 and CDR2 are MGHRA and YSYEKL. CDR3 coding DNA: TGCGCCAGCAGCCAAACCCGCGGGGCAACTAATGAAAAACTGTTTTTT. It is translated as CASSQTRGATNEKLFF.

This chain joins TRBV13 and TRBJ2-7; TRBD1 matches 8 bases. Germline CDR1 and CDR2: PRHDT and FYEKMQ (reference sequence). V lost 5 bases and J lost 4; bases outside the gene matches: 16. CDR3 length: 17 residues. CDR3 sequence: CASSKDGVAGGKYEQYF. The CDR3 DNA follows: TGTGCCAGCAGCAAAGATGGGGTTGCAGGGGGCAAGTACGAGCAGTACTTC.

This rearrangement joins TRBV5-1 to TRBJ1-4, with D possibly being TRBD1 (5 bases). The CDR3 is 14 residues long. The V end lost 4 bases, the J end lost 8 bases, and 15 bases lay between the germline ends. CDR1 and CDR2 (germline): SGHRS, YFSETQ. CDR3 sequence (DNA): TGCGCCAGCAGCAATGGGGCAGGGCAAGAAAAACTGTTTTTT. It translates to CASSNGAGQEKLFF.

This chain joins TRBV7-9 and TRBJ1-1, with D possibly matching TRBD1 (6 bases). Per the germline V gene, CDR1 is SEHNR and CDR2 is FQNEAQ (reference sequence). The CDR3 sequence is 12 residues long. The V and J ends lost 6 bases and 10 bases respectively, with 15 bases between them. The CDR3, as DNA: TGTGCCAGCAGAACCTACAGGGAAGGAGCTTTCTTT. This sequence encodes CASRTYREGAFF.

The genes are TRBV5-1 and TRBJ2-7, with D tentatively TRBD2 (6 bases). The germline V gene encodes CDR1 SGHRS and CDR2 YFSETQ. The CDR3 sequence is 15 residues long. Trimming cost V 4 bases and J 3 bases, with 17 bases left between them. As DNA, the CDR3 is TGCGCCAGCAGCCCGGGACTTCAAAGTGGCTACGAGCAGTACTTC. It translates to CASSPGLQSGYEQYF.

This clone was picked up one time. This sequence joins TRBV29-1 and TRBJ1-6; D perhaps matches TRBD1 (6 bases). Trimming left V 6 bases short and J 8 bases short, with 23 bases between. The CDR3 sequence is 16 residues long. Germline lookup yields CDR1 SQVTM and CDR2 ANQGSEA. The CDR3 sequence is CSVAILGGGSDSPLHF. The DNA of the CDR3 is TGCAGCGTCGCCATCCTCGGGGGGGGCAGCGATTCACCCCTCCACTTT.

V gene TRBV6-1 combines with J gene TRBJ1-5, with 7 bases matching TRBD1. Per the germline V gene, CDR1 is MNHNS and CDR2 is SASEGT. The length of the CDR3 is 14 residues. J was trimmed by 4 bases and V by 6 bases; bases with no gene match: 6. The CDR3 nucleotides read TGTGCCAGCAGCGCTACAGGGGCGAATCAGCCCCAGCATTTT. Its protein product is CASSATGANQPQHF.

V gene TRBV5-1 combines with J gene TRBJ2-3; D might be TRBD1 (5 bases). Trimming cost V 1 base and J 0 bases, with 9 bases left between them. The CDR3 has 15 residues. Per germline, CDR1 SGHRS and CDR2 YFSETQ. Here the CDR3 DNA reads TGCGCCAGCAGCTTGTCGGCAGGGAGCACAGATACGCAGTATTTT. It specifies CASSLSAGSTDTQYF.

V gene TRBV12-5 combines with J gene TRBJ2-7; 9 nucleotides line up with TRBD1. There are 15 residues in the CDR3. Trimming at V came to 5 bases and at J to 3 bases, leaving 8 bases not matched to a gene. Germline V gives CDR1 LGHNT, CDR2 FRNRAP. The CDR3 DNA follows: TGTGCTAGTGGTGCCCAGGACAGGGGTAGCTACGAGCAGTACTTC. Its protein product is CASGAQDRGSYEQYF.

This clone was observed once. The rearrangement joins TRBV4-1 to TRBJ2-5; 11 nucleotides match TRBD2. Losses at the gene ends were 2 bases for V and 4 bases for J; bases not matched to a gene: 6. The germline gives CDR1 MGHRA, CDR2 YSYEKL. The CDR3 spans 16 residues. CDR3 DNA sequence: TGCGCCAGCAGCCAAAGTTTAGCGGGGGGGGTAGAGACCCAGTACTTC. This gives the protein CASSQSLAGGVETQYF.

The chain couples TRBV5-4 to TRBJ2-5; 7 positions match TRBD1. V shed 4 bases and J 5 bases; nucleotides not matched to a gene: 8. The CDR3 extends over 14 amino acids. CDR1 is SGHNT, CDR2 YYREEE, per germline (reference sequence). The CDR3 DNA follows: TGTGCCAGCAGCCTTGAGGGGGCAGGGGAGACCCAGTACTTC. Translating it yields CASSLEGAGETQYF.

The chain links TRBV9 to TRBJ1-4; D gene unclear. Trimming removed 4 bases at V and 10 bases at J, with 14 bases between. This CDR3 has 13 residues. The V gene's germline CDR1 is SGDLS and CDR2 YYNGEE. As DNA, the CDR3 is TGTGCCAGCAGCCCCCCCGGGGTGGGAAAACTGTTTTTT. This translates into CASSPPGVGKLFF.

V and J are TRBV5-1 and TRBJ2-7; TRBD2 aligns across 10 bases. With 0 bases clipped from V and 2 bases from J, the junction kept 5 bases outside the gene matches. The CDR3 covers 16 residues. Germline loops: CDR1 SGHRS, CDR2 YFSETQ. CDR3 DNA: TGCGCCAGCAGCTTGGGAGCACTAGCGGGGACCTACGAGCAGTACTTC. Its translation: CASSLGALAGTYEQYF. The entire variable domain, with the rest obtained from reference TRBV5-1 and TRBJ2-7, is as follows: KAGVTQTPRYLIKTRGQQVTLSCSPISGHRSVSWYQQTPGQGLQFLFEYFSETQRNKGNFPGRFSGRQFSNSRSEMNVSTLELGDSALYLCASSLGALAGTYEQYFGPGTRLTVT.

CDR3 nucleotides: TGTGCCAGCAGTCCGCCGTACCCCGCGGGGCCCAATGAAAAACTGTTTTTT. As protein: CASSPPYPAGPNEKLFF. This chain uses TRBV28 with TRBJ1-4, with a weak D call TRBD1 (5 bases). CDR1 and CDR2 from the germline V gene are MDHEN and SYDVKM. The CDR3 is 17 amino acids. Trimming stripped 5 bases from V and 5 bases from J, with 21 bases between.

This clone appeared a single time. V is TRBV7-3 and J is TRBJ2-7; a possible D gene is TRBD2 (6 bases). Germline V gene sequence: CDR1 SGHTA, CDR2 FQGTGA. V was shortened by 1 base and J by 5 bases, with 9 bases between the two germline ends. The CDR3 loop spans 13 amino acids. The CDR3 nucleotides are TGTGCCAGCAGCTTAATCCGGGGGAACGAGCAGTACTTC. Residues: CASSLIRGNEQYF.

V is TRBV7-2 and J is TRBJ1-6; no definite D call. Germline CDR1 is SGHTA and CDR2 is FQGNSA. CDR3 length: 15 residues. The V end was cut by 5 bases, the J end by 9 bases, with 17 bases between. CDR3 protein: CASSPGTGESSPLHF. The CDR3 DNA is TGTGCCAGCAGCCCCGGCACCGGGGAGAGTTCACCCCTCCACTTT.